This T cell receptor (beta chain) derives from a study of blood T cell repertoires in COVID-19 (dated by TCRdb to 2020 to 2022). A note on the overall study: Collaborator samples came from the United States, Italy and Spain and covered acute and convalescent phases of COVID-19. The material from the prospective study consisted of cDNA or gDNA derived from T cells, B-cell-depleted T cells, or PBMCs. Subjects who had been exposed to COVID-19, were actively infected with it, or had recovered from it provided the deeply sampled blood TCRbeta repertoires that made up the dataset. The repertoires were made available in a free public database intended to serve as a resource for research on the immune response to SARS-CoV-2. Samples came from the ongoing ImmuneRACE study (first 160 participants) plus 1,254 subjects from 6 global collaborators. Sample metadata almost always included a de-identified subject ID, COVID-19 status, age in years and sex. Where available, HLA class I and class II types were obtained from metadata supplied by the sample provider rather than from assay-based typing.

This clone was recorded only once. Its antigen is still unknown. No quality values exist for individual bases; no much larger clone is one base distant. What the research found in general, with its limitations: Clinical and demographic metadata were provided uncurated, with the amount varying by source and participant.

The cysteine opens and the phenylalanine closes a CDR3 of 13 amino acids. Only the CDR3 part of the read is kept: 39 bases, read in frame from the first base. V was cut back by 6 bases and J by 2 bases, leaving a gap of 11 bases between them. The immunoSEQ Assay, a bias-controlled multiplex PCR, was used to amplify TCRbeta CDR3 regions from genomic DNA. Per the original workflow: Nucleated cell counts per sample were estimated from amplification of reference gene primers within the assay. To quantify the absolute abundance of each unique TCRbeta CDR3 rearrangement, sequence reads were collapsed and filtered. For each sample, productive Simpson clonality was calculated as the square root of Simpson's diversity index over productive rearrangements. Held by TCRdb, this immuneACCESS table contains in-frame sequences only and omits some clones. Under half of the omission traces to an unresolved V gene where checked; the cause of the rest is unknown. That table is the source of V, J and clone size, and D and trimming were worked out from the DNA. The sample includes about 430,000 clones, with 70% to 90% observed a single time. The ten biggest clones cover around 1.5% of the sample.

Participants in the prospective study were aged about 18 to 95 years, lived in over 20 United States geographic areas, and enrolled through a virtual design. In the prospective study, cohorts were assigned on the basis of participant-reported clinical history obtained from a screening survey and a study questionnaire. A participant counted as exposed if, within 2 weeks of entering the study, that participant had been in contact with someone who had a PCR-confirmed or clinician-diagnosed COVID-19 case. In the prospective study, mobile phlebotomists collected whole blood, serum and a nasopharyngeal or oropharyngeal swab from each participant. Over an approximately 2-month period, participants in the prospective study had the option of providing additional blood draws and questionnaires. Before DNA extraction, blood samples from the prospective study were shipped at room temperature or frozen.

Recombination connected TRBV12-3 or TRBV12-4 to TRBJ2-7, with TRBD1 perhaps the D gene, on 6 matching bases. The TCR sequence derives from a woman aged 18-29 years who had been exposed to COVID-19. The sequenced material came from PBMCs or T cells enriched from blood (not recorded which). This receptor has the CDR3 CASRPTGTYEQYF. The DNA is TGTGCCAGCAGGCCCACAGGGACCTACGAGCAGTACTTC.